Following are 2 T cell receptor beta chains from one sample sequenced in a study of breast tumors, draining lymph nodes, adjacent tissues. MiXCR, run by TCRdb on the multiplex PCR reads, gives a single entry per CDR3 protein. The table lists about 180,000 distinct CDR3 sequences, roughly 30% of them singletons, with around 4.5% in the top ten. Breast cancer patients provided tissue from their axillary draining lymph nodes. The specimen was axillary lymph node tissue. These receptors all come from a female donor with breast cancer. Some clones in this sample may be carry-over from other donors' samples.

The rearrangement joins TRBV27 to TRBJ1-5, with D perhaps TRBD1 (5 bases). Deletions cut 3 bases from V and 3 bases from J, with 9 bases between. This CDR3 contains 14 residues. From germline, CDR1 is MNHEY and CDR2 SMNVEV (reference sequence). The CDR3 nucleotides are TGTGCCAGCAGTTTTGGAGGGGTCAATCAGCCCCAGCATTTT. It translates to CASSFGGVNQPQHF.

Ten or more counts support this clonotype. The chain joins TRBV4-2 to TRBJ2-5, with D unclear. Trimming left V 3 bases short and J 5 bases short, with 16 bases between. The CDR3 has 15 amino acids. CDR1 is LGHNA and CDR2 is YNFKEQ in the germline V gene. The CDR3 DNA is TGTGCCAGCAGCCAGGGCGAAGCCTTTGCCGAGACCCAGTACTTC. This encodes CASSQGEAFAETQYF.